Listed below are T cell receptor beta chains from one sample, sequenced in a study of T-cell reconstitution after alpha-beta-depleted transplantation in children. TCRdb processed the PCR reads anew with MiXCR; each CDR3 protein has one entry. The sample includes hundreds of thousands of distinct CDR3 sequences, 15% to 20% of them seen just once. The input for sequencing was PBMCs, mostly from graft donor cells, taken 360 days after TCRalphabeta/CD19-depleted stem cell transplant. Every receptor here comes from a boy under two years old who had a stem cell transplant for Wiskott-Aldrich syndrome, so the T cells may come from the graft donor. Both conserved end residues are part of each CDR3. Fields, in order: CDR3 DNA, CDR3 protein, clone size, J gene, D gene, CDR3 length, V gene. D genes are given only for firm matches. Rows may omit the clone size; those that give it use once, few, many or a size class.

TGTGCCACCATGGACAGGCCGAGCTCCTACGAGCAGTACTTC CATMDRPSSYEQYF . TRBJ2-7 TRBD1 14 TRBV12-3/TRBV12-4
TGCAGCGTTGGGTGGGGGGCAGAAGACAATGAGCAGTTCTTC CSVGWGAEDNEQFF few TRBJ2-1 . 14 TRBV29-1
TGCAGTGTCGCGACAGGGGGCAGAGCCCAGCATTTT CSVATGGRAQHF . TRBJ1-5 TRBD1 12 TRBV20-1
TGTGCCAGCAGCTCCAGGGTTCCGGCCTACGAGCAGTACTTC CASSSRVPAYEQYF . TRBJ2-7 . 14 TRBV5-8
TGTGCCAGCAGCCTACCACAGGGGGTTCTCCCCTCAGTAGATACGCAGTATTTT CASSLPQGVLPSVDTQYF few TRBJ2-3 TRBD1 18 TRBV11-1
TGCGCCAGCGCGCTAGCGGGGGGCCTTCTAAGCTCCTACAATGAGCAGTTCTTC CASALAGGLLSSYNEQFF . TRBJ2-1 TRBD2 18 TRBV5-1
TGTGCCATCTCCTTAGCGGGGGACTCGGAGACCCAGTACTTC CAISLAGDSETQYF . TRBJ2-5 TRBD2 14 TRBV10-3
TGTGCCAGCAGCTTAGGGTACAGGGGGCGCGTGCACGAGCAGTACTTC CASSLGYRGRVHEQYF few TRBJ2-7 TRBD1 16 TRBV7-2
TGTGCCAGCAGTAAACTGCAGGGCCCAACGAGGTCCTACAATGAGCAGTTCTTC CASSKLQGPTRSYNEQFF . TRBJ2-1 . 18 TRBV11-1
TGTGCCAGCAGCCGGGGACTAGCGATCTACAATGAGCAGTTCTTC CASSRGLAIYNEQFF . TRBJ2-1 TRBD2 15 TRBV6-2/TRBV6-3
TGTGCCAGCAGCCACGCTGGCGGGAGGGCCGTAGATACGCAGTATTTT CASSHAGGRAVDTQYF . TRBJ2-3 TRBD2 16 TRBV12-3/TRBV12-4
TGCGCCAGCAGCTTGGGACAGATCTATGGCTACACCTTC CASSLGQIYGYTF . TRBJ1-2 . 13 TRBV5-1
TGCAGTTACAGGGGGCGTACAGATACGCAGTATTTT CSYRGRTDTQYF few TRBJ2-3 TRBD1 12 TRBV20-1
TGTGCCAGCAGTGCCCGGCTAGCGGGGGGGGATGAGCAGTTCTTC CASSARLAGGDEQFF . TRBJ2-1 TRBD2 15 TRBV2
TGTGCCATCAGTGAGTCGCAGCTTAACACCGGGGAGCTGTTTTTT CAISESQLNTGELFF few TRBJ2-2 . 15 TRBV10-3
TGCAGTGCTAAAGGACCTAGCACAGATACGCAGTATTTT CSAKGPSTDTQYF few TRBJ2-3 . 13 TRBV20-1
TGCGCCAGCAGCTTGGACAGCCGCTCTGGGGCCAACGTCCTGACTTTC CASSLDSRSGANVLTF few TRBJ2-6 . 16 TRBV5-1
TGTGCCAGCAGCCGCTTGTGGGTAGCGGGACGCACCGGGGAGCTGTTTTTT CASSRLWVAGRTGELFF few TRBJ2-2 TRBD2 17 TRBV6-1
TGTGCCACCAGCAGAGACTACCGGGACAGGGGGCACGAGCAGTACTTC CATSRDYRDRGHEQYF few TRBJ2-7 TRBD1 16 TRBV15
TGTGCCAGCAGTTACGCCAAGACAGGGGCGTTATACAATGAGCAGTTCTTC CASSYAKTGALYNEQFF few TRBJ2-1 TRBD1 17 TRBV6-2/TRBV6-3
TGCAGTGCTACCTCAACAGGGATTCACTATGGCTACACCTTC CSATSTGIHYGYTF few TRBJ1-2 . 14 TRBV20-1
TGTGCCAGTAGCCGGAGAGATCTCAGGGGTGGCTACACCTTC CASSRRDLRGGYTF . TRBJ1-2 . 14 TRBV19
TGTGCCAGCAGCTTAGTAATTTACAGCGGTCAAGAGACCCAGTACTTC CASSLVIYSGQETQYF . TRBJ2-5 . 16 TRBV7-2
TGTGCCAGCAGTTACCGAGGGGGGCATCAGCCCCAGCATTTT CASSYRGGHQPQHF . TRBJ1-5 . 14 TRBV6-5
TGCAGTGCTGTGCTAGCAATAGTCGATGAGCAGTTCTTC CSAVLAIVDEQFF . TRBJ2-1 . 13 TRBV20-1
TGTGCCAGCAGTGGGGCCGGGACTAGCCTTTTAGGGTATGAGACCCAGTACTTC CASSGAGTSLLGYETQYF many TRBJ2-5 TRBD2 18 TRBV2
TGCGCCAGCAGCCCGCGAGAGTCAGGGGCCGGCTACACCTTC CASSPRESGAGYTF . TRBJ1-2 . 14 TRBV5-1
TGTGCCACTAGCGGGAACCATCTCACCGGGGAGCTGTTTTTT CATSGNHLTGELFF few TRBJ2-2 TRBD2 14 TRBV10-3
TGTGCCAGCAGTCACCTTCCCCGGGGAGTTGCCTACACCTTC CASSHLPRGVAYTF . TRBJ1-2 . 14 TRBV12-3/TRBV12-4
TGCGCCAGCAGCTCCCAGGGACAGGACAAAGAGACCCAGTACTTC CASSSQGQDKETQYF . TRBJ2-5 TRBD1 15 TRBV5-1
TGTGCCACCAGACAGGCAGATACGCAGTATTTT CATRQADTQYF . TRBJ2-3 . 11 TRBV10-3
TGTGCCAGTAGTATCCCTCCTGGCGGGAGGGCCTACGAGCAGTACTTC CASSIPPGGRAYEQYF . TRBJ2-7 TRBD2 16 TRBV19
TGTGCAAGTCGCTTAACCGACAGGGCATCCTACAATGAGCAGTTCTTC CASRLTDRASYNEQFF once TRBJ2-1 . 16 TRBV12-2
TGTGCCAGCAGTCAAACTAGCGGTCGTAAGACCCAGTACTTC CASSQTSGRKTQYF few TRBJ2-5 TRBD2 14 TRBV28
TGTGCCAGCGGTAGCGGGCTCAGCACAGATACGCAGTATTTT CASGSGLSTDTQYF . TRBJ2-3 TRBD2 14 TRBV2
TGCGCCAGCAGCTTGGGGACAGGGCCTGAAAAACTGTTTTTT CASSLGTGPEKLFF few TRBJ1-4 TRBD1 14 TRBV5-1
TGTGCCAGCAGCTTAGACAGGGTCTTTGCTTTCTTT CASSLDRVFAFF . TRBJ1-1 . 12 TRBV7-2
TGTGCCAGCAGTGTCTCATCTAGATATGGCTACACCTTC CASSVSSRYGYTF few TRBJ1-2 . 13 TRBV25-1
TGTGCCAGCAGCTTACAGTCACATTACAATGAGCAGTTCTTC CASSLQSHYNEQFF few TRBJ2-1 . 14 TRBV7-6
TGCGCCAGCAGCTTAGTGACACGTGGGAGCTCCTACGAGCAGTACTTC CASSLVTRGSSYEQYF few TRBJ2-7 . 16 TRBV5-1
TGTGCCACCGGGCGTCCAGGGAAAGGGAGGTATGAGCAGTTCTTC CATGRPGKGRYEQFF few TRBJ2-1 . 15 TRBV24-1
TGTGCCAGCAGCTTAGGGGCACACAATGACGAGCAGTACTTC CASSLGAHNDEQYF . TRBJ2-7 . 14 TRBV11-3
TGCAGCGTTGAAGGGGTGGCCCCCACAGATACGCAGTATTTT CSVEGVAPTDTQYF . TRBJ2-3 . 14 TRBV29-1
TGTGCCAGCAGTTACGGGTGGGGAGAGACCCAGTACTTC CASSYGWGETQYF . TRBJ2-5 . 13 TRBV6-5
TGTGCCAGCAGTTTAGTCCGGGACTATTACAATGAGCAGTTCTTC CASSLVRDYYNEQFF . TRBJ2-1 TRBD2 15 TRBV12-3/TRBV12-4
TGCGCCAGCAGCTTAGGTAGCCGCACAGTTGGGTACTTC CASSLGSRTVGYF . TRBJ2-5 . 13 TRBV5-1
TGCGCCAGCAGCAACCCGACTCGTAGCAGGGGGAGAGACAATGAGCAGTTCTTC CASSNPTRSRGRDNEQFF few TRBJ2-1 TRBD1 18 TRBV5-1
TGCAGCGTACCCCGGGGACAGGGGTTGGAGACCCAGTACTTC CSVPRGQGLETQYF . TRBJ2-5 TRBD1 14 TRBV29-1
TGTGCCAGCAGCTTAGCTAGCAAAAGCATGGAGACCCAGTACTTC CASSLASKSMETQYF few TRBJ2-5 . 15 TRBV7-6